The text below deals with one T cell receptor (beta chain). The germline gives CDR1 LNHDA, CDR2 SQIVND (reference sequence). This CDR3 is built from 12 residues. J lost 8 bases, V lost 10 bases, and 5 bases had no gene match. The sample comes from a study of blood T cell repertoires in COVID-19. Study at large: T cells, B-cell-depleted T cells, or PBMCs supplied cDNA or gDNA.

Repertoires were generated with immunoSEQ multiplex PCR, while TCRdb's copy carries only in-frame clones and drops some. Of 120,000 to 150,000 clones listed, approximately 90% are singletons. The TCR originated in a woman aged 25-40 years with acute COVID-19. The V and J genes are TRBV19 and TRBJ1-1, with TRBD1 matching 12 bases. The sequenced sample was PBMCs or T cells enriched from blood (not recorded which). In DNA, the CDR3 is TGTGCCACCCGGGACAGGGGGCGCGAAGCTTTCTTT. As protein: CATRDRGREAFF.